The 23 T cell receptor beta chains below were found in one sample sequenced in a study of cytomegalovirus exposure and HLA in healthy donors. Primers included in the PCR were 60 Vbeta and 13 Jbeta primers. The protocol was immunoSEQ multiplex PCR, while the TCRdb copy is restricted to in-frame clones and leaves out a portion. The sample consists of about 170,000 clones, roughly 80% of them appearing once. Input material: PBMCs. The receptor set was obtained from a woman aged 18-29 years in good health and CMV-seronegative.

CDR3 sequence: CASSPSPTDTQYF. CDR3 nucleotide sequence: TGTGCCAGCAGTCCCTCTCCGACAGATACGCAGTATTTT. The chain couples TRBV27 to TRBJ2-3; no clear D. Germline values: CDR1 MNHEY, CDR2 SMNVEV (reference sequence). The V gene lost 5 bases and the J gene lost 3 bases, with 9 bases spanning the gap. This CDR3 has 13 residues.

V usage is TRBV10-2 and J usage is TRBJ2-3; TRBD2 might be the D (7 bases). The CDR3 covers 13 residues. CDR1 is WSHSY, CDR2 SAAADI, per germline. V lost 6 bases and J lost 4, with 11 bases in between. CDR3 sequence (DNA): TGCGCCAGCAGAGGGGGGGCAGCAGATACGCAGTATTTT. Amino acids: CASRGGAADTQYF.

The V gene is TRBV7-2, the J gene TRBJ2-7, with TRBD1 matching over 8 bases. The V segment lost 6 bases and the J segment 0 bases; nucleotides outside the gene matches: 7. The CDR3 extends over 15 amino acids. The germline gives CDR1 SGHTA, CDR2 FQGNSA. CDR3 region: CASSQADRDSYEQYF. The CDR3 bases are TGTGCCAGCAGTCAAGCGGACAGGGACTCCTACGAGCAGTACTTC.

The chain couples TRBV6-4 to TRBJ2-7, with 10 nucleotides matching TRBD2. With 4 bases clipped from V and 0 bases from J, the junction kept 3 bases outside the gene matches. The CDR3 length is 15 residues. The germline gives CDR1 MRHNA, CDR2 SNTAGT. This CDR3 is CASSAVAGGSYEQYF. CDR3 DNA sequence: TGTGCCAGCAGTGCTGTAGCGGGAGGCTCCTACGAGCAGTACTTC.

The rearrangement joins TRBV7-8 to TRBJ2-1; TRBD2 matches at 16 bases. Germline trimming cut 4 bases from V and 0 bases from J; bases unmatched to any gene: 9. The CDR3 has 20 amino acids. Germline CDR1 and CDR2: SGHVS and FQNEAQ. The CDR3: CASSWGLAGGEESSYNEQFF. CDR3 bases: TGTGCCAGCAGCTGGGGACTAGCGGGGGGGGAAGAGAGCTCCTACAATGAGCAGTTCTTC.

This chain joins TRBV7-9 and TRBJ2-1, with D perhaps TRBD2 (6 bases). Trimming stripped 0 bases from V and 10 bases from J, with 16 bases between. Germline CDR1 and CDR2: SEHNR and FQNEAQ (reference sequence). The CDR3 has 15 residues. This CDR3 reads CASSLAAGTWMEQFF. CDR3 DNA: TGTGCCAGCAGCTTAGCTGCGGGGACCTGGATGGAGCAGTTCTTC.

V and J are TRBV10-3 and TRBJ2-5; weak D call: TRBD2 (5 bases). The DNA end is a closer match to TRBJ2-7, so the J assignment may be wrong. There are 14 residues in the CDR3. Germline assignment: CDR1 ENHRY and CDR2 SYGVKD. The CDR3 DNA reads as TGTGCCACTCAGCCGGGATTTGGGGACTACGAGCAGTACTTC. Its protein is CATQPGFGDYEQYF.

The genes are TRBV7-6 and TRBJ2-3, with 9 bases lining up with TRBD1. This CDR3 spans 14 amino acids. With 2 bases clipped from V and 6 bases from J, the junction kept 3 bases outside the gene matches. In germline, CDR1 is SGHVS, CDR2 FNYEAQ. The CDR3 nucleotides are TGTGCCAGCAGCTTAACAGGGGGCGCGGATACGCAGTATTTT. It translates to CASSLTGGADTQYF.

The V and J genes are TRBV20-1 and TRBJ2-5; D not resolved. The CDR3 has 11 residues. The ends were cut back, 6 bases at V and 5 bases at J, with 10 bases in the middle. Germline V gene data show CDR1 as DFQATT and CDR2 as SNEGSKA (reference sequence). The DNA of the CDR3 is TGCAGTGCCAGACACTCGGAGACCCAGTACTTC. Translated: CSARHSETQYF.

A single count supports this clone. The V call is TRBV7-9, the J call TRBJ2-6; D is perhaps TRBD1 (6 bases). Germline CDR1 SEHNR, CDR2 FQNEAQ (reference sequence). Trimming pared 8 bases from V and 0 bases from J, leaving 11 bases between. The CDR3 sequence is 15 residues long. The CDR3 is CASRQGFSGANVLTF. The CDR3 DNA reads TGTGCCAGCCGCCAGGGGTTCTCTGGGGCCAACGTCCTGACTTTC. Full variable domain (outside the CDR3, taken from reference TRBV7-9 and TRBJ2-6): DTGVSQNPRHKITKRGQNVTFRCDPISEHNRLYWYRQTLGQGPEFLTYFQNEAQLEKSRLLSDRFSAERPKGSFSTLEIQRTEQGDSAMYLCASRQGFSGANVLTFGAGSRLTVL.

The CDR3 protein is CASIAREGWQPYEQYF. The CDR3 coding sequence is TGTGCCAGCATTGCGCGGGAAGGGTGGCAACCCTACGAGCAGTACTTC. The rearrangement uses TRBV2 and TRBJ2-7; tentatively, D is TRBD2 (6 bases). Trimming took off 7 bases at V and 2 bases at J, with 21 bases between the two ends. Germline V gives CDR1 SNHLY, CDR2 FYNNEI. The CDR3 length is 16 residues.

The rearrangement joins TRBV6-6 to TRBJ2-5; 7 bases agree with TRBD1. Near its end, the DNA agrees better with TRBJ2-7, so the J call may be wrong. Germline V gives CDR1 MNHNY, CDR2 SVGAGI (reference sequence). This CDR3 comprises 15 residues. DNA of the CDR3: TGTGCCAGCAGTTACTCGAGAGGGGGCGAGTACGAGCAGTACTTC. This sequence encodes CASSYSRGGEYEQYF.

This clone was found a few times. CDR3 nucleotides: TGTGCTAGTGGTTTGGTACCGGGGAACACTGAAGCTTTCTTT. Translating it yields CASGLVPGNTEAFF. The genes are TRBV12-5 and TRBJ1-1; unclear D gene. CDR3 length: 14 residues. Between the trimmed V and J ends, which lost 0 bases and 1 base, there was a span of 6 bases. In germline, CDR1 is LGHNT, CDR2 FRNRAP.

Worth noting for this clone: Germline is not matched at one junction end, which may reflect a read error. The chain recombines TRBV7-8 with TRBJ2-5; D is possibly TRBD2 (5 bases). Germline loops: CDR1 SGHVS, CDR2 FQNEAQ. The CDR3 runs 15 residues. CDR3 sequence (DNA): TGTGCCAGCAGCCCCAGAGGCACGGCAATCGGGAACCGACACTTC. It specifies CASSPRGTAIGNRHF. Full variable domain (rest looked up from reference TRBV7-8 and TRBJ2-5): GAGVSQSPRYKVAKRGQDVALRCDPISGHVSLFWYQQALGQGPEFLTYFQNEAQLDKSGLPSDRFFAERPEGSVSTLKIQRTQQEDSAVYLCASSPRGTAIGNRHFGPGTRLLVL.

The CDR3 region has the DNA TGTGCCAGCAGCTTAGTTTCTCCGTCGGGGTCTGAAAAACTGTTTTTT. This sequence encodes CASSLVSPSGSEKLFF. V is TRBV7-9 and J is TRBJ1-4; no firm D call. The germline V and J ends were trimmed by 1 base and 7 bases, with 16 bases remaining between them. CDR3 length: 16 amino acids. CDR1 is SEHNR, CDR2 FQNEAQ, per germline (reference sequence). Supplemented by reference TRBV7-9 and TRBJ1-4, the full variable domain reads DTGVSQNPRHKITKRGQNVTFRCDPISEHNRLYWYRQTLGQGPEFLTYFQNEAQLEKSRLLSDRFSAERPKGSFSTLEIQRTEQGDSAMYLCASSLVSPSGSEKLFFGSGTQLSVL.

DNA of the CDR3: TGTGCCAGCAGTCCGGGACTAGAGGGAAATGAGCAGTTCTTC. Encoded protein: CASSPGLEGNEQFF. This chain connects TRBV4-2 to TRBJ2-1, with 8 bases lining up with TRBD2. CDR1 is LGHNA and CDR2 is YNFKEQ in the germline V gene. V gave up 6 bases and J gave up 7 bases; unmatched junction bases: 8. The CDR3 has 14 residues.

The sample holds a few counts of this clone. V gene TRBV29-1 combines with J gene TRBJ2-7; D is possibly TRBD2 (6 bases). In germline, CDR1 is SQVTM, CDR2 ANQGSEA. V lost 4 bases, J lost 3 bases, and 16 bases lay in between. The CDR3 totals 14 residues. CDR3: CSVVRRGANYEQYF. The CDR3 DNA follows: TGCAGCGTTGTAAGGCGCGGGGCCAACTACGAGCAGTACTTC.

The V call is TRBV19, the J call TRBJ2-5; D is unresolved. The DNA end lines up better with TRBJ2-7; the J call may be wrong. The CDR3 length is 15 residues. Germline lookup yields CDR1 LNHDA and CDR2 SQIVND (reference sequence). For the CDR3, the DNA is TGTGCCAGTAGTTTCGCCGCGGCTCCGCTCTACGAGCAGTACTTC. It encodes CASSFAAAPLYEQYF.

The V gene is TRBV6-5, the J gene TRBJ2-7, with 7 bases that match TRBD1. V shed 5 bases, J shed 4 bases, and the junction held 5 bases outside the gene matches. In germline, CDR1 is MNHEY, CDR2 SVGAGI. CDR3 length: 13 amino acids. CDR3 sequence (DNA): TGTGCCAGCAGTACGGGACAGTTGTACGAGCAGTACTTC. Its translation is CASSTGQLYEQYF.

This rearrangement joins TRBV6-5 to TRBJ1-2, with a tentative D call TRBD1 (5 bases). V lost 0 bases, J lost 8 bases, and 10 bases lay in between. The V gene's germline CDR1 is MNHEY and CDR2 SVGAGI. This CDR3 has 13 amino acids. CDR3 coding DNA: TGTGCCAGCAGTTACTCAAGGGGAAACGGCTACACCTTC. Translating it yields CASSYSRGNGYTF.

The rearrangement links TRBV19 to TRBJ2-5; D is possibly TRBD1 (5 bases). The CDR3 is made up of 14 amino acids. The V end was cut by 4 bases, the J end by 0 bases, with 9 bases between. In germline, CDR1 is LNHDA, CDR2 SQIVND (reference sequence). CDR3 sequence (DNA): TGTGCCAGTAGTAATCAGGGTAACCAAGAGACCCAGTACTTC. Protein: CASSNQGNQETQYF. Using reference TRBV19 and TRBJ2-5 for the parts outside the CDR3, the full variable domain is DGGITQSPKYLFRKEGQNVTLSCEQNLNHDAMYWYRQDPGQGLRLIYYSQIVNDFQKGDIAEGYSVSREKKESFPLTVTSAQKNPTAFYLCASSNQGNQETQYFGPGTRLLVL.

J is TRBJ2-2 and V is TRBV2; tentative D call: TRBD2 (7 bases). Germline V gene data show CDR1 as SNHLY and CDR2 as FYNNEI. The CDR3 is 15 amino acids. V lost 5 bases, J lost 3 bases, and 13 bases lay in between. CDR3 DNA sequence: TGTGCCAGCAGTCTTGAGGGGGGGGACACCGGGGAGCTGTTTTTT. As protein: CASSLEGGDTGELFF.

The V and J genes are TRBV6-5 and TRBJ1-1, with TRBD1 matching over 8 bases. V gave up 5 bases and J gave up 11 bases; unmatched junction bases: 16. The length of the CDR3 is 15 residues. Germline V gene sequence: CDR1 MNHEY, CDR2 SVGAGI. The CDR3 loop is CASSPRPGTGWRAFF. For the CDR3, the DNA is TGTGCCAGCAGTCCACGTCCCGGGACAGGATGGAGGGCTTTCTTT.